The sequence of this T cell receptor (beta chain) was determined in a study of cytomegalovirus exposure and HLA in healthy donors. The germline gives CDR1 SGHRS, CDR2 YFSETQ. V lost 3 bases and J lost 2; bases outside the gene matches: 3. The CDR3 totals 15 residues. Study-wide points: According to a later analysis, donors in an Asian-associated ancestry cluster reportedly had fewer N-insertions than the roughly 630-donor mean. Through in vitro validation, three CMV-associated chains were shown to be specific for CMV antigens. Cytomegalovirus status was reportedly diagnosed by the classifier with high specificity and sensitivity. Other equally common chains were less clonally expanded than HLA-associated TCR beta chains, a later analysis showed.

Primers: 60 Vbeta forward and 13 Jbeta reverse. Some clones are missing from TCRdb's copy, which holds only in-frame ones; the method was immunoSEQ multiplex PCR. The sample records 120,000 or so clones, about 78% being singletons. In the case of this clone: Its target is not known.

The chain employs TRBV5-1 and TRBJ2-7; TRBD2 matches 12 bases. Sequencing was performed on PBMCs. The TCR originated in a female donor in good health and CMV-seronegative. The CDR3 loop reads CASSSTSGSPYEQYF. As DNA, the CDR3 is TGCGCCAGCAGCTCGACTAGCGGGAGTCCCTACGAGCAGTACTTC.